This T cell receptor (beta chain) was observed in a study of stem cell transplantation in POMP-related autoinflammatory disease. Notes on the study in general: PRAID patients trended toward lower TRB diversity and higher clonality in all analyzed T-cell subsets.

Assay used: immunoSEQ multiplex PCR; TCRdb lists only in-frame clones, some missing. The data hold about 26,000 clones, with roughly 80% observed a single time. Trimming removed 5 bases from V and 0 bases from J, with 17 bases in between. Germline V CDR1 and CDR2: SEHNR, FQNEAQ (reference sequence). This CDR3 has 18 amino acids. This clone showed up just once. Its specificity is unknown. Sequenced material: CD4+ T cells from PBMCs, taken before stem cell transplantation. This chain connects TRBV7-9 to TRBJ1-6; the D gene is possibly TRBD1 (5 bases). This clonotype originated in a human donor with POMP-related autoinflammation and immune dysregulation (PRAID). The CDR3 sequence is CASSLGAGGSSYNSPLHF. The CDR3 nucleotides read TGTGCCAGCAGCCTAGGGGCGGGGGGGAGCTCCTATAATTCACCCCTCCACTTT.